These 28 T cell receptor beta chains were sequenced from one sample in a study of early T cells in non-severe SARS-CoV-2 infection. From the 5' RACE reads, TCRdb called clonotypes with MiXCR, one entry per CDR3 protein. The data hold around 99,000 distinct CDR3 sequences, with 11% observed a single time. Source material: whole blood. These receptors originate from an adult who was a healthcare worker with PCR-confirmed SARS-CoV-2 infection or an uninfected control (not recorded which).

This clonotype was found a few times. The CDR3 nucleotides are TGCAGTGCCAAAGACGGCAATCAGCCCCAGCATTTT. This translates into CSAKDGNQPQHF. This sequence joins TRBV20-1 and TRBJ1-5; no firm D call. Trimming took off 6 bases at V and 2 bases at J, with 8 bases between the two ends. The germline V gene has CDR1 DFQATT and CDR2 SNEGSKA (reference sequence). CDR3 length: 12 residues.

As to this clonotype: A much larger clone differs by one base, so this may be a read error. This chain joins TRBV7-2 and TRBJ2-2; D call uncertain. The CDR3 spans 13 residues. Germline assignment: CDR1 SGHTA and CDR2 FQGNSA. The CDR3 bases are TGTGTCAGCAGCTTAGTGGGGAACGGGGAGCTGTTTTTT. It yields the protein CVSSLVGNGELFF.

J is TRBJ1-1 and V is TRBV18; a weak D match, TRBD1 (6 bases). The CDR3 loop spans 12 amino acids. Germline lookup yields CDR1 KGHSH and CDR2 LQKENI. Trimming left V 4 bases short and J 11 bases short, with 14 bases between. CDR3 loop: CASSRTETSAFF. In DNA form, the CDR3 reads TGTGCCAGCTCACGGACAGAAACGAGCGCTTTCTTT. Based on the CDR3 plus reference TRBV18 and TRBJ1-1, the full variable domain is NAGVMQNPRHLVRRRGQEARLRCSPMKGHSHVYWYRQLPEEGLKFMVYLQKENIIDESGMPKERFSAEFPKEGPSILRIQQVVRGDSAAYFCASSRTETSAFFGQGTRLTVV.

This clonotype was seen a handful of times. The V call is TRBV7-9, the J call TRBJ2-5, with D possibly matching TRBD2 (6 bases). The CDR3 runs to 15 residues. With 1 base removed from V and 2 bases from J, the gap between germline ends came to 11 bases. Germline assignment: CDR1 SEHNR and CDR2 FQNEAQ (reference sequence). CDR3 in DNA: TGTGCCAGCAGCTTAGGCGGGACGGTGCAAGAGACCCAGTACTTC. Protein: CASSLGGTVQETQYF. The full variable domain, its missing parts supplied by reference TRBV7-9 and TRBJ2-5, is DTGVSQNPRHKITKRGQNVTFRCDPISEHNRLYWYRQTLGQGPEFLTYFQNEAQLEKSRLLSDRFSAERPKGSFSTLEIQRTEQGDSAMYLCASSLGGTVQETQYFGPGTRLLVL.

This clonotype has a count of ten or more. The chain joins TRBV10-3 to TRBJ1-6; tentatively, D is TRBD1 (6 bases). The CDR3 has 13 amino acids. V was pared by 3 bases and J by 15 bases, with 15 bases between. Germline-derived CDR1 and CDR2 are ENHRY and SYGVKD. The CDR3 loop is CAISDESPRGLHF. CDR3 DNA: TGTGCCATCAGTGACGAGTCACCCAGGGGCCTCCACTTT.

This clonotype was counted at least ten times. The V call is TRBV7-2, the J call TRBJ2-3, with 7 bases lining up with TRBD1. The CDR3 extends over 14 amino acids. The junction had 8 bases not matched to a gene; V was cut back by 4 bases and J by 7 bases. CDR1 SGHTA and CDR2 FQGNSA come from the germline V gene. Here the CDR3 DNA reads TGTGCCAGCAGCTCCGGGACAGCCAGTAATACGCAGTATTTT. The encoded protein is CASSSGTASNTQYF.

The chain's CDR3 is CASSLKGDEQYF. CDR3 DNA: TGTGCCAGCAGCCTAAAGGGAGACGAGCAGTACTTC. This chain joins TRBV21-1 and TRBJ2-7; the table's TRBD2 call for D was not verified on the DNA. TRBV21-1 is marked as a pseudogene. The CDR3 is 12 residues long.

The gene calls are TRBV12-3 or TRBV12-4 and TRBJ2-2; 10 bases are shared with TRBD2. J was trimmed by 4 bases and V by 7 bases; bases with no gene match: 6. The CDR3 is 15 residues long. The DNA for the CDR3 is TGTGCCAGCACGACTAGCGGGCTGTTCACCGGGGAGCTGTTTTTT. Translated: CASTTSGLFTGELFF.

This clonotype was observed at least ten times. CDR3 nucleotides: TGTGCCAGCAGCCCCCGGGACAGTTTATATGGCTACACCTTC. This encodes CASSPRDSLYGYTF. The chain links TRBV6-6 to TRBJ1-2, with 7 nucleotides matching TRBD1. Trimming took 6 bases from V and 5 from J; bases not matched to a gene: 9. The CDR3 extends over 14 amino acids. CDR1 is MNHNY and CDR2 is SVGAGI in the germline V gene (reference sequence).

This clonotype was observed at least ten times. This chain links TRBV5-1 with TRBJ2-7; TRBD1 might be the D (6 bases). CDR1 and CDR2 from the germline V gene are SGHRS and YFSETQ. The CDR3 loop spans 14 amino acids. The V and J ends lost 3 bases and 4 bases respectively, with 14 bases between them. In nucleotides, the CDR3 is TGCGCCAGCAGCTGGGGGACAAGGGGTTACGAGCAGTACTTC. As protein: CASSWGTRGYEQYF.

This chain joins TRBV2 and TRBJ2-3, with D uncertain. Trimming removed 3 bases from V and 2 bases from J, with 12 bases in between. Germline lookup yields CDR1 SNHLY and CDR2 FYNNEI. The CDR3 runs 15 residues. This chain's CDR3 is CASSERKAHTDTQYF. The DNA of the CDR3 is TGTGCCAGCAGTGAGCGGAAAGCCCACACAGATACGCAGTATTTT.

The table lists this clonotype with many counts. The CDR3 protein is CASRRMPGLAASYEQYF. Here the CDR3 DNA reads TGTGCCAGCAGGCGCATGCCGGGACTAGCGGCCTCCTACGAGCAGTACTTC. The V gene is TRBV28, the J gene TRBJ2-7, with TRBD2 matching 11 bases. Trimming took 6 bases from V and 0 from J; bases not matched to a gene: 10. The CDR3 runs 17 residues. The germline V gene encodes CDR1 MDHEN and CDR2 SYDVKM. Looking up the rest from reference TRBV28 and TRBJ2-7 gives the full variable domain: DVKVTQSSRYLVKRTGEKVFLECVQDMDHENMFWYRQDPGLGLRLIYFSYDVKMKEKGDIPEGYSVSREKKERFSLILESASTNQTSMYLCASRRMPGLAASYEQYFGPGTRLTVT.

The chain couples TRBV7-6 to TRBJ2-1; no firm D call. Germline CDR1 SGHVS, CDR2 FNYEAQ. Deletions cut 4 bases from V and 5 bases from J, with 3 bases between. The CDR3 runs 11 residues. For the CDR3, the DNA is TGTGCCAGCAGCTCGGACAATGAGCAGTTCTTC. Protein product: CASSSDNEQFF.

This clonotype occurred many times. The rearrangement uses TRBV10-3 and TRBJ2-5, with D perhaps assigned TRBD1 or TRBD2 (5 bases each). Germline lookup yields CDR1 ENHRY and CDR2 SYGVKD. Trimming pared 11 bases from V and 2 bases from J, leaving 12 bases between. The CDR3 contains 12 residues. The CDR3 is CASRGPQETQYF. CDR3 nucleotide sequence: TGTGCCTCTCGGGGCCCTCAAGAGACCCAGTACTTC.

The chain combines TRBV5-1 with TRBJ1-5, with 10 positions matching TRBD1. After removal of 2 bases from V and 7 bases from J, the junction contained 3 bases not matched to a gene. This CDR3 is built from 14 residues. CDR1 is SGHRS, CDR2 YFSETQ, per germline. The CDR3 spells CASSFGTGDQPQHF. The CDR3 nucleotides are TGCGCCAGCAGCTTCGGGACAGGGGACCAGCCCCAGCATTTT. Full variable domain (rest looked up from reference TRBV5-1 and TRBJ1-5): KAGVTQTPRYLIKTRGQQVTLSCSPISGHRSVSWYQQTPGQGLQFLFEYFSETQRNKGNFPGRFSGRQFSNSRSEMNVSTLELGDSALYLCASSFGTGDQPQHFGDGTRLSIL.

This clonotype has a count of ten or more. The chain couples TRBV4-3 to TRBJ2-7; no definite D call. There are 13 residues in the CDR3. Germline CDR1 LGHNA, CDR2 YSLEER. Trimming took 0 bases from V and 1 from J, leaving 4 bases between them. The CDR3 sequence: CASSQEMSYEQYF. The DNA of the CDR3 is TGCGCCAGCAGCCAAGAGATGTCCTACGAGCAGTACTTC.

This clonotype was seen only a few times. V usage is TRBV3-1 and J usage is TRBJ2-5; tentatively, D is TRBD2 (5 bases). Trimming left V 1 base short and J 7 bases short, with 10 bases between. The CDR3 covers 13 residues. Per the germline V gene, CDR1 is LGHDT and CDR2 is YNNKEL (reference sequence). This CDR3 reads CASSQVDGGTQYF. CDR3 nucleotides: TGTGCCAGCAGCCAAGTTGACGGAGGGACCCAGTACTTC.

There are many counts of this clonotype. The chain carries TRBV9 and TRBJ1-1; 8 bases map to TRBD1. Germline assignment: CDR1 SGDLS and CDR2 YYNGEE. V lost 0 bases and J lost 4; bases outside the gene matches: 8. This CDR3 region has 16 residues. CDR3 DNA sequence: TGTGCCAGCAGCGTAGGGACAGGGTGGTCCGGCACTGAAGCTTTCTTT. This encodes CASSVGTGWSGTEAFF.

Points on this clonotype: The junction shows a germline mismatch at one end, possibly a read error. The genes are TRBV24-1 and TRBJ1-2; possible D gene TRBD1, 5 bases. From germline, CDR1 is KGHDR and CDR2 SFDVKD. The CDR3 is made up of 13 amino acids. The CDR3 DNA follows: TGTACCACCAAGGGTACAGGCCTCTATGGCTACACCTTC. This codes for CTTKGTGLYGYTF.

This clonotype was seen at least ten times. The CDR3 nucleotides are TGTGCCAGCAGCTTAGATCCCCCCGGGGATTCACGGAATCAGCCCCAGCATTTT. This sequence encodes CASSLDPPGDSRNQPQHF. The chain joins TRBV11-3 to TRBJ1-5; no definite D call. The CDR3 extends over 18 amino acids. Per the germline V gene, CDR1 is SGHNT and CDR2 is YENEEA. Trimming cost V 0 bases and J 4 bases, with 19 bases left between them. Full variable domain (rest looked up from reference TRBV11-3 and TRBJ1-5): EAGVVQSPRYKIIEKKQPVAFWCNPISGHNTLYWYLQNLGQGPELLIRYENEEAVDDSQLPKDRFSAERLKGVDSTLKIQPAELGDSAVYLCASSLDPPGDSRNQPQHFGDGTRLSIL.

This clonotype was detected many times. This sequence joins TRBV27 and TRBJ2-7, with unresolved D. Per the germline V gene, CDR1 is MNHEY and CDR2 is SMNVEV (reference sequence). This CDR3 has 14 amino acids. V lost 10 bases and J 4 bases, leaving 20 bases between the germline ends. CDR3: CATLVSTEIYEQYF. In nucleotides, the CDR3 is TGTGCCACCTTAGTCTCCACCGAGATTTACGAGCAGTACTTC.

This sequence joins TRBV5-5 and TRBJ2-2, with 7 positions matching TRBD1. With 4 bases clipped from V and 1 base from J, the junction kept 4 bases outside the gene matches. Germline assignment: CDR1 SGHKS and CDR2 YYEKEE (reference sequence). CDR3 length equals 15 residues. The CDR3 protein is CASSPGTVNTGELFF. The DNA for the CDR3 is TGTGCCAGCAGCCCCGGGACAGTGAACACCGGGGAGCTGTTTTTT.

This clonotype turned up a few times. This chain connects TRBV20-1 to TRBJ1-4, with 7 bases lining up with TRBD1. Germline-derived CDR1 and CDR2 are DFQATT and SNEGSKA (reference sequence). With 8 bases clipped from V and 2 bases from J, the junction kept 5 bases outside the gene matches. The CDR3 sequence is 13 residues long. In DNA, the CDR3 is TGCAGTCTAAAGGGGGCGACTAATGAAAAACTGTTTTTT. Translation: CSLKGATNEKLFF.

This clonotype was detected many times. V and J are TRBV20-1 and TRBJ2-3; TRBD2 might be the D (6 bases). This CDR3 has 13 residues. The V gene's germline CDR1 is DFQATT and CDR2 SNEGSKA (reference sequence). Trimming removed 3 bases from V and 3 bases from J, with 10 bases in between. DNA for the CDR3: TGCAGTGCTAGTGGAGGGTCGACAGATACGCAGTATTTT. Translation: CSASGGSTDTQYF.

The chain employs TRBV11-3 and TRBJ2-1, with a possible D match to TRBD2 (7 bases). The CDR3 length is 14 residues. V shed 5 bases and J shed 9 bases, with 17 bases lying between them. CDR1 SGHNT and CDR2 YENEEA come from the germline V gene. CDR3 nucleotides: TGTGCCAGCAGCCTGGAGGGGGGGAATGCTGAGCAGTTCTTC. Encoded protein: CASSLEGGNAEQFF.

In this sample, this clonotype turned up many times. This chain links TRBV2 with TRBJ1-1; the D gene is possibly TRBD1 (5 bases). Germline assignment: CDR1 SNHLY and CDR2 FYNNEI. Deletions cut 5 bases from V and 4 bases from J, with 14 bases between. The CDR3 extends over 14 amino acids. The CDR3 sequence: CASSPGRVVTEAFF. The CDR3 DNA follows: TGTGCCAGCAGTCCGGGCAGGGTGGTCACTGAAGCTTTCTTT.

J is TRBJ2-1 and V is TRBV9; 9 bases align to TRBD2. The germline gives CDR1 SGDLS, CDR2 YYNGEE. CDR3 length: 14 amino acids. Unmatched junction bases numbered 7, after V lost 3 bases and J lost 9 bases. In DNA form, the CDR3 reads TGTGCCAGCAGCGGGGGACTAGCTTCGAGTGAGCAGTTCTTC. It codes for CASSGGLASSEQFF.

In this sample, this clonotype turned up a few times. The chain has TRBV27 and TRBJ1-1; a weak D match, TRBD1 (5 bases). There are 14 residues in the CDR3. The V end lost 5 bases, the J end lost 2 bases, and 12 bases lay between the germline ends. Germline V gene sequence: CDR1 MNHEY, CDR2 SMNVEV (reference sequence). The DNA for the CDR3 is TGTGCCAGCAGTCCTCGAGGGGTTAACACTGAAGCTTTCTTT. It yields the protein CASSPRGVNTEAFF.